This T cell receptor (beta chain) is drawn from a study of T-cell memory formation after mild COVID-19. Study context: Among the donors, TCR clusters were largely specific to each donor. Findings and caveats of the study: There was a balanced CD4/CD8 profile in clones contracting day 15 to 85, and later expanders leaned CD4+. Some clones that responded were present in memory (sampled pre-infection), which suggests cross-reactive memory joined.

This clonotype came up a few times. Its specificity is unknown. There are 18 residues in the CDR3. V was cut by 5 bases and J by 6 bases, with 27 bases left in between. Germline V gene lookup returns CDR1 SGHNT and CDR2 YENEEA. TCRdb re-called the 5' RACE reads through MiXCR, storing one row per CDR3 protein. Of roughly 49,000 distinct CDR3 sequences detected, 25% to 30% appear once; the ten largest clones hold 43%. The receptor's source is a man aged 18 to 29 who had mild COVID-19 (a few samples of this study predate the infection). Cell type and time point are not known. The chain links TRBV11-3 to TRBJ2-3; D may match TRBD1 or TRBD2 (6 bases each). The specimen was PBMCs or a T cell subset sorted from them (not recorded which). Written as DNA, the CDR3 is TGTGCCAGCAGCGGATGGTCTGACGGGGGCCCGTCTGCGGATACGCAGTATTTT. It encodes CASSGWSDGGPSADTQYF.